A selection of T cell receptor beta chains follows, all from one sample in a study of cytomegalovirus exposure and HLA in healthy donors. Clones were read by immunoSEQ multiplex PCR, and TCRdb kept only the in-frame ones, dropping some. The sample has under 130,000 clones, 70% to 80% seen once. The material sequenced was PBMCs. These receptor sequences come from a woman in her 40s in good health and CMV-seronegative. Each CDR3 is given with its conserved first and last residue. Each record gives: J gene, V gene, clone size, CDR3 protein. Rows give clone size only sometimes, using once, few, many, or a class for an expanded clone.

j_call: TRBJ2-7
v_call: TRBV19
clone_size: NA
cdr3_aa: CASIPSRDTWEQYF

j_call: TRBJ2-1
v_call: TRBV6-1
clone_size: NA
cdr3_aa: CASSEEGTGSNEQFF

j_call: TRBJ2-7
v_call: TRBV5-6
clone_size: NA
cdr3_aa: CASSRTWSSYEQYF

j_call: TRBJ1-4
v_call: TRBV6-1
clone_size: NA
cdr3_aa: CASRQRQGANEKLFF

j_call: TRBJ1-2
v_call: TRBV6-5
clone_size: NA
cdr3_aa: CASSYSEGYGYTF

j_call: TRBJ2-2
v_call: TRBV5-1
clone_size: once
cdr3_aa: CASSSQNHRNTGELFF

j_call: TRBJ1-4
v_call: TRBV27
clone_size: NA
cdr3_aa: CASSLGQTTNEKLFF

j_call: TRBJ2-5
v_call: TRBV7-7
clone_size: once
cdr3_aa: CASSTSGAPGETQYF

j_call: TRBJ1-4
v_call: TRBV19
clone_size: few
cdr3_aa: CASKRTGATNEKLFF

j_call: TRBJ1-2
v_call: TRBV6-1
clone_size: NA
cdr3_aa: CASSELGLPIYGYTF

j_call: TRBJ2-7
v_call: TRBV4-1
clone_size: once
cdr3_aa: CASTPQGPMSSAYEQYF

j_call: TRBJ1-1
v_call: TRBV2
clone_size: NA
cdr3_aa: CASSGGTANTEAFF

j_call: TRBJ1-6
v_call: TRBV7-8
clone_size: NA
cdr3_aa: CASSLVASPLHF

j_call: TRBJ2-7
v_call: TRBV28
clone_size: once
cdr3_aa: CASQGRDEQYF

j_call: TRBJ1-1
v_call: TRBV11-2
clone_size: NA
cdr3_aa: CASRDRGNTEAFF

j_call: TRBJ2-5
v_call: TRBV6-5
clone_size: NA
cdr3_aa: CASSRQWGGLGQYF

j_call: TRBJ2-2
v_call: TRBV4-3
clone_size: NA
cdr3_aa: CASAMGGAGDGELFF

j_call: TRBJ2-5
v_call: TRBV28
clone_size: NA
cdr3_aa: CASSYQMETQYF

j_call: TRBJ2-1
v_call: TRBV29-1
clone_size: NA
cdr3_aa: CSAPKSGNEQFF

j_call: TRBJ2-7
v_call: TRBV10-3
clone_size: NA
cdr3_aa: CAISPRGGTASYEQYF

j_call: TRBJ2-1
v_call: TRBV7-2
clone_size: few
cdr3_aa: CASSLGTGNSYNEQFF

j_call: TRBJ2-7
v_call: TRBV5-1
clone_size: NA
cdr3_aa: CASSLGQVYEQYF

j_call: TRBJ2-7
v_call: TRBV4-1
clone_size: NA
cdr3_aa: CASSLGQGYEQYF

j_call: TRBJ1-5
v_call: TRBV27
clone_size: NA
cdr3_aa: CASSSYTGGNQPQHF

j_call: TRBJ1-1
v_call: TRBV25-1
clone_size: NA
cdr3_aa: CASSGDTGTYEAFF

j_call: TRBJ1-2
v_call: TRBV28
clone_size: NA
cdr3_aa: CASSSNLPGFYGYTF

j_call: TRBJ2-7
v_call: TRBV30
clone_size: NA
cdr3_aa: CAWSVYSLPYEQYF

j_call: TRBJ2-1
v_call: TRBV28
clone_size: NA
cdr3_aa: CATMKGGRSGEQFF

j_call: TRBJ1-1
v_call: TRBV28
clone_size: few
cdr3_aa: CASSLSQGYTEAFF

j_call: TRBJ2-5
v_call: TRBV7-7
clone_size: NA
cdr3_aa: CASSLGPSGGEQYF

j_call: TRBJ1-4
v_call: TRBV11-2
clone_size: NA
cdr3_aa: CASSLEGGGRFLATNEKLFF

j_call: TRBJ2-5
v_call: TRBV5-1
clone_size: few
cdr3_aa: CASSLGGSQETQYF

j_call: TRBJ1-5
v_call: TRBV7-8
clone_size: NA
cdr3_aa: CASSLARTGGGQPQHF

j_call: TRBJ2-5
v_call: TRBV5-6
clone_size: few
cdr3_aa: CASSLEALGGETQYF

j_call: TRBJ2-5
v_call: TRBV9
clone_size: NA
cdr3_aa: CASNRAAGGETQYF